These 11 T cell receptor beta chains came from one sample sequenced in a study of identical twins. In TCRdb, the 5' RACE reads were re-called with MiXCR into one record per CDR3 protein. The sample holds approximately 1.8 million distinct CDR3 sequences; more than 30% are singletons and the top ten take over 0.25%. Sequencing was carried out using cord blood. These receptors originate from a newborn girl in good health.

This clonotype was counted a few times. This chain connects TRBV20-1 to TRBJ2-1, with 10 bases aligning to TRBD2. J lost 2 bases, V lost 6 bases, and 7 bases had no gene match. Germline lookup yields CDR1 DFQATT and CDR2 SNEGSKA (reference sequence). This CDR3 comprises 15 residues. The CDR3 DNA reads as TGCAGTGCCAGCCGGACTAGCGGTACCTACAATGAGCAGTTCTTC. This codes for CSASRTSGTYNEQFF.

This clonotype has only a few counts. The chain uses TRBV28 and TRBJ2-6; D may correspond to TRBD1 or TRBD2 (6 bases each). Per the germline V gene, CDR1 is MDHEN and CDR2 is SYDVKM. The V and J ends lost 5 bases and 2 bases respectively, with 7 bases between them. This CDR3 is built from 14 residues. CDR3 residues: CASSGGPGANVLTF. CDR3 in DNA: TGTGCCAGCAGTGGGGGGCCTGGGGCCAACGTCCTGACTTTC.

Ten or more counts support this clonotype. The chain is built from TRBV20-1 and TRBJ2-3; the D is unclear. This CDR3 has 10 residues. Germline assignment: CDR1 DFQATT and CDR2 SNEGSKA (reference sequence). With 4 bases removed from V and 6 bases from J, the gap between germline ends came to 5 bases. CDR3 loop: CSAMWDTQYF. The CDR3 coding sequence is TGCAGTGCTATGTGGGATACGCAGTATTTT.

The chain links TRBV7-2 to TRBJ2-1, with TRBD1 matching over 7 bases. J gave up 0 bases and V 1 base, and 12 bases lay outside the gene matches. CDR1 and CDR2 from the germline V gene are SGHTA and FQGNSA. This CDR3 is built from 19 residues. The CDR3 nucleotides are TGTGCCAGCAGCTTAGATCAGTTAATCAGGGGGAGCTCCTACAATGAGCAGTTCTTC. It specifies CASSLDQLIRGSSYNEQFF.

This clonotype was detected only a few times. The rearrangement uses TRBV28 and TRBJ2-7; TRBD2 is a possible D gene (6 bases). The CDR3 extends over 16 amino acids. CDR1 MDHEN and CDR2 SYDVKM come from the germline V gene. V was shortened by 6 bases and J by 1 base, with 19 bases between the two germline ends. The CDR3 here is CASRPRSLAKSYEQYF. In DNA, the CDR3 is TGTGCCAGCAGGCCCCGGAGCCTAGCGAAGTCCTACGAGCAGTACTTC.

The chain has TRBV2 and TRBJ2-3, with D possibly matching TRBD2 (6 bases). The CDR3 spans 14 residues. V was trimmed by 8 bases and J by 2 bases, leaving 14 bases between them. Germline assignment: CDR1 SNHLY and CDR2 FYNNEI. DNA of the CDR3: TGTGCCAGCCTAGCGCGAGGGACCACAGATACGCAGTATTTT. This codes for CASLARGTTDTQYF.

V gene TRBV24-1 combines with J gene TRBJ2-3; the D gene is possibly TRBD2 (6 bases). The CDR3 is made up of 12 amino acids. CDR1 KGHDR and CDR2 SFDVKD come from the germline V gene. V was trimmed by 2 bases and J by 8 bases, leaving 7 bases between them. The CDR3 protein is CATSDYGGTQYF. The CDR3 DNA reads TGTGCCACCAGTGATTACGGGGGTACGCAGTATTTT.

The V and J genes are TRBV4-2 and TRBJ2-7; TRBD2 aligns across 7 bases. V shed 0 bases and J 2 bases; nucleotides not matched to a gene: 10. Germline CDR1 is LGHNA and CDR2 is YNFKEQ. CDR3 size: 17 residues. CDR3: CASSQDIGGGGAYEQYF. The CDR3 bases are TGTGCCAGCAGCCAAGATATCGGCGGGGGAGGGGCCTACGAGCAGTACTTC.

The chain combines TRBV11-2 with TRBJ2-7; TRBD2 is a possible D gene (6 bases). The germline gives CDR1 SGHAT, CDR2 FQNNGV. This CDR3 has 17 amino acids. Deletions cut 0 bases from V and 0 bases from J, with 15 bases between. CDR3 sequence: CASSLERDIVFSYEQYF. The CDR3 nucleotides are TGTGCCAGCAGCTTAGAGCGGGATATCGTATTCTCCTACGAGCAGTACTTC.

The V gene is TRBV20-1, the J gene TRBJ2-2; TRBD2 aligns across 11 bases. V trimming: 5 bases; J trimming: 4 bases; junction bases outside the gene matches: 6. The CDR3 loop spans 15 amino acids. Germline V gene data show CDR1 as DFQATT and CDR2 as SNEGSKA (reference sequence). The CDR3 sequence is CSARKLAGATGELFF. Here the CDR3 DNA reads TGCAGTGCTCGCAAACTAGCGGGGGCCACCGGGGAGCTGTTTTTT.

This clonotype was detected a few times. The V and J genes are TRBV5-6 and TRBJ1-1; D call uncertain. Germline CDR1 reads SGHDT; CDR2 reads YYEEEE. V lost 1 base, J lost 5 bases, and 9 bases lay in between. The CDR3 has 13 amino acids. CDR3 in amino acids: CASSLLFGTEAFF. CDR3 coding DNA: TGTGCCAGCAGCTTGTTATTTGGGACTGAAGCTTTCTTT.